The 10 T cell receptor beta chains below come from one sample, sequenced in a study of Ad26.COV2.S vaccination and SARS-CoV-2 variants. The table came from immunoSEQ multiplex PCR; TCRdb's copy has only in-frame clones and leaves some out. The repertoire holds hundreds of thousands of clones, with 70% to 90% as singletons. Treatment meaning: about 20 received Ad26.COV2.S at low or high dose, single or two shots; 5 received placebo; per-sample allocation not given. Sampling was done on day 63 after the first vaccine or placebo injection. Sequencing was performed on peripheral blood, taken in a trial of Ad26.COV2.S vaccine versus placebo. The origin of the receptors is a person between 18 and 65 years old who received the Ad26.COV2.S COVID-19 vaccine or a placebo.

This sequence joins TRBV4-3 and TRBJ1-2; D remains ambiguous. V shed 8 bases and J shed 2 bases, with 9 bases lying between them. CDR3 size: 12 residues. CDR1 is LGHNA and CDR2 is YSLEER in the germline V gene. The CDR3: CASSGRNYGYTF. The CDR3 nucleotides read TGCGCCAGCTCGGGGAGGAACTATGGCTACACCTTC.

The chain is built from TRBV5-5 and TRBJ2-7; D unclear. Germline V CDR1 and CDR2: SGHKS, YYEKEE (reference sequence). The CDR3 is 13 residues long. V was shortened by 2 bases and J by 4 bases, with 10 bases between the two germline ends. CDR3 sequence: CASSLQTQYEQYF. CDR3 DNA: TGTGCCAGCAGCTTACAAACACAATACGAGCAGTACTTC.

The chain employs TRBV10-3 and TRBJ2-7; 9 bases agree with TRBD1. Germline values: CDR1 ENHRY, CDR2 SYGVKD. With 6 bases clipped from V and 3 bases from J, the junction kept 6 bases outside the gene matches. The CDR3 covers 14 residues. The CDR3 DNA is TGTGCCATCAGGGGCGACAGGGGGGGCTACGAGCAGTACTTC. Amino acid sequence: CAIRGDRGGYEQYF.

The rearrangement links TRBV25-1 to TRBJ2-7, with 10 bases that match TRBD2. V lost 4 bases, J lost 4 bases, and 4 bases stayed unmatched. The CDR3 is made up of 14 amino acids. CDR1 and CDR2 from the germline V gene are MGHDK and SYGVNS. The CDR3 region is CASSVSSGSYEQYF. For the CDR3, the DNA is TGTGCCAGCAGTGTTTCTAGCGGGAGTTACGAGCAGTACTTC.

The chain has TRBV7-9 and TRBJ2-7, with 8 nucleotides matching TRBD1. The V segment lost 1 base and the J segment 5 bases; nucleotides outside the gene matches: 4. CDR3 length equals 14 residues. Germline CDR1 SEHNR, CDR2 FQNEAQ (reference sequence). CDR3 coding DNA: TGTGCCAGCAGCTTAGACAGGGGGTCCGACGAGCAGTACTTC. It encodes CASSLDRGSDEQYF.

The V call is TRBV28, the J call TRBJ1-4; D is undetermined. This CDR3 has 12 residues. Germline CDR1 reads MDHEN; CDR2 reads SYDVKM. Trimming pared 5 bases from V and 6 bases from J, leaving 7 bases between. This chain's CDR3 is CASSPRYEKLFF. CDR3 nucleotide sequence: TGTGCCAGCAGTCCACGTTATGAAAAACTGTTTTTT.

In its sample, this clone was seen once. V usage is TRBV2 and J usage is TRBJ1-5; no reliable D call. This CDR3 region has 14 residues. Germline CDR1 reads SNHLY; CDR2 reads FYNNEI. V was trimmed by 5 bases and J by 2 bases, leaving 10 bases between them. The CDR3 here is CASSITSGNQPQHF. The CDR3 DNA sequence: TGTGCCAGCAGTATCACCTCGGGCAATCAGCCCCAGCATTTT. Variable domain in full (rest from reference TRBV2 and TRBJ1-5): EPEVTQTPSHQVTQMGQEVILRCVPISNHLYFYWYRQILGQKVEFLVSFYNNEISEKSEIFDDQFSVERPDGSNFTLKIRSTKLEDSAMYFCASSITSGNQPQHFGDGTRLSIL.

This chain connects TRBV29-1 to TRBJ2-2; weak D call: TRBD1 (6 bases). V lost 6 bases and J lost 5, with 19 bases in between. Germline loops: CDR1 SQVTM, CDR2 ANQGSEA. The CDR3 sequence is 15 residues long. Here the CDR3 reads CSVAPGTRGTGELFF. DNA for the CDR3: TGCAGCGTCGCCCCCGGGACAAGGGGGACCGGGGAGCTGTTTTTT.

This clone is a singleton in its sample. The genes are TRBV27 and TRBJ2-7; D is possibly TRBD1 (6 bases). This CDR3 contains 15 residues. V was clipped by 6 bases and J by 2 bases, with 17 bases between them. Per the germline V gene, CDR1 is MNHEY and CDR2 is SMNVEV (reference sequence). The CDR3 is CASSTGTRLAYEQYF. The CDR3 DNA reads TGTGCCAGCAGCACCGGGACACGCCTCGCCTACGAGCAGTACTTC.

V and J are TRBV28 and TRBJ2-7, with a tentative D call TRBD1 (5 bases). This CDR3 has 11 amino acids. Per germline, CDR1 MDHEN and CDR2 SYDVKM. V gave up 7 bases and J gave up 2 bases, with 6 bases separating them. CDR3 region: CASTGPYEQYF. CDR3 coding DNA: TGTGCCAGCACAGGGCCCTACGAGCAGTACTTC. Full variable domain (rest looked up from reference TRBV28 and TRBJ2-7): DVKVTQSSRYLVKRTGEKVFLECVQDMDHENMFWYRQDPGLGLRLIYFSYDVKMKEKGDIPEGYSVSREKKERFSLILESASTNQTSMYLCASTGPYEQYFGPGTRLTVT.